A selection of T cell receptor beta chains follows, all from one sample in a study of hypomethylating agent response in myelodysplastic syndrome. Assay: immunoSEQ multiplex PCR; the TCRdb copy retains only in-frame clones and omits some. The sample includes about 4,500 clones, 81% of them seen just once. Material: bone marrow, obtained before or after starting hypomethylating agent treatment for myelodysplastic syndrome (not recorded which). These receptors were collected from a human donor with myelodysplastic syndrome. The CDR3 runs from the conserved cysteine through the conserved F or W. D genes are given only for firm matches. The size entry is marked missing in some rows and otherwise reads once, few, many or a size class.

CDR3 DNA	CDR3 protein	clone size	V gene	J gene	D gene
TGTGCCAGCAGCTCCCCCGACAGACACACTGAAGCTTTCTTT	CASSSPDRHTEAFF	NA	TRBV7-9	TRBJ1-1	NA
TGCAGCGTTGAACTAACCCTAAGGGGTTCCGAAAAACTGTTTTTT	CSVELTLRGSEKLFF	NA	TRBV29-1	TRBJ1-4	NA
TGTGCCAGCAGGTCAACAGGGGGCTACGAGCAGTACTTC	CASRSTGGYEQYF	NA	TRBV7-2	TRBJ2-7	TRBD1
TGTGCCAGCAGCTTAGCGCCGGGGCATACTGAGCAGTTCTTC	CASSLAPGHTEQFF	NA	TRBV7-9	TRBJ2-1	NA
TGTGCCAGCTCAGAGGGTGTCTCTGGAAACACCATATATTTT	CASSEGVSGNTIYF	NA	TRBV18	TRBJ1-3	NA
TGCGCCAGCAGTGAGATCATCTTCTTGGAAAGTGCCGACGTAAGAGGAACCCAGTACTTC	CASSEIIFLESADVRGTQYF	NA	TRBV10-2	TRBJ2-5	NA
TGTGCCAGCAGCCGCCGGGACACTTACCACTACGAGCAGTACTTC	CASSRRDTYHYEQYF	NA	TRBV9	TRBJ2-7	NA
TGTGCCAGCAGCTCATCACCGGGATCCCTGGTAGCTTTCTTT	CASSSSPGSLVAFF	NA	TRBV7-8	TRBJ1-1	NA
TGTGCCAGCCTCAGACTAGCGGACAGCACAGATACGCAGTATTTT	CASLRLADSTDTQYF	NA	TRBV5-6	TRBJ2-3	TRBD2
TGTGCCAGCAGCGTAGTGGAGACCGGGGAGCTGTTTTTT	CASSVVETGELFF	NA	TRBV9	TRBJ2-2	NA
TGTGCCAGATTACAGGGCATATCATGGCCCCAGCATTTT	CARLQGISWPQHF	NA	TRBV21-1	TRBJ1-5	NA
TGCGCCAGCAGCTTGGGGGCAGGATATAGCTACGAGCAGTACTTC	CASSLGAGYSYEQYF	NA	TRBV5-1	TRBJ2-7	NA
TGTGCCAGCAGCTTATCCCGTACTGAAGCTTTCTTT	CASSLSRTEAFF	NA	TRBV13	TRBJ1-1	NA
TGTGCCAGCAGCCCGGCGGACAGGGTACCTGCTGAAGCTTTCTTT	CASSPADRVPAEAFF	NA	TRBV5-6	TRBJ1-1	TRBD1
TGTGCCAGCAGCCAATCTAGCGTTTACAATGAGCAGTTCTTC	CASSQSSVYNEQFF	few	TRBV14	TRBJ2-1	NA